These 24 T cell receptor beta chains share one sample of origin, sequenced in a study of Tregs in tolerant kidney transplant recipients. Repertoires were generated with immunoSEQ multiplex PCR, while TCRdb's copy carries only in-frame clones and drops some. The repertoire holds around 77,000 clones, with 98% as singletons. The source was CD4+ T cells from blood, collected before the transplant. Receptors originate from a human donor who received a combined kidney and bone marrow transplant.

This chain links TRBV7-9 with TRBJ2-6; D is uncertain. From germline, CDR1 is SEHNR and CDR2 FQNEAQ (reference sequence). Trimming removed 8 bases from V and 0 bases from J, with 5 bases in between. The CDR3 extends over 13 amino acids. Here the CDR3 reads CASHSSGANVLTF. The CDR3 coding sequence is TGTGCCAGCCACAGCTCTGGGGCCAACGTCCTGACTTTC.

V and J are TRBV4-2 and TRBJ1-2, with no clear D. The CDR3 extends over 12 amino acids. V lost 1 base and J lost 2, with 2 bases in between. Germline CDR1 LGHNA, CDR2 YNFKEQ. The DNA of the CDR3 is TGTGCCAGCAGCCAAGCAAACTATGGCTACACCTTC. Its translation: CASSQANYGYTF.

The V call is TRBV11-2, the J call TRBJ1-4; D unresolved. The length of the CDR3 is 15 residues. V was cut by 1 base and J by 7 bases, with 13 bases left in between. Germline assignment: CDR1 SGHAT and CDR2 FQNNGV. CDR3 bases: TGTGCCAGCAGCTTAGTTCCTTCCTCGGGTGAAAAACTGTTTTTT. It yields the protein CASSLVPSSGEKLFF.

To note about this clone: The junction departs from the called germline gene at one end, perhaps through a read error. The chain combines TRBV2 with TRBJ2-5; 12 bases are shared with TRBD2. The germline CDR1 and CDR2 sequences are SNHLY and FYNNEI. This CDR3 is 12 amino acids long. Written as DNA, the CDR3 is TGTGCCAGCAGTGCGACAACTAGCGGGAGGCACTTC. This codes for CASSATTSGRHF.

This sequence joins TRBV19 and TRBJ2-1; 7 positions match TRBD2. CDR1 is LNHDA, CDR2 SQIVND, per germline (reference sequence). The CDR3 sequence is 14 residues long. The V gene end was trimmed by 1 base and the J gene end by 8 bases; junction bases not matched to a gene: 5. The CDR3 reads CASSIGAGAHEQFF. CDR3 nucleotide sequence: TGTGCCAGTAGTATAGGGGCGGGAGCTCATGAGCAGTTCTTC.

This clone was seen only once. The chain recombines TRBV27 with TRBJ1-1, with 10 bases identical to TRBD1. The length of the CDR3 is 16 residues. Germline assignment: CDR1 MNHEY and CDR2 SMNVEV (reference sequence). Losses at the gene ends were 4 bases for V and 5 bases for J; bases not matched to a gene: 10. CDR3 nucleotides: TGTGCCAGCAGTTCTCCGGGACAGGGGCTTCGGACTGAAGCTTTCTTT. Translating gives CASSSPGQGLRTEAFF.

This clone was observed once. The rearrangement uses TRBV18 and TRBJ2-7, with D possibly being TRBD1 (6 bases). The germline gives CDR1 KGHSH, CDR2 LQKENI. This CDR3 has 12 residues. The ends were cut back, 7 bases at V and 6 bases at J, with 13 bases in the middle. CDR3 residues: CASLQGDGEQYF. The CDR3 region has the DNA TGTGCCAGCTTACAGGGAGACGGCGAGCAGTACTTC.

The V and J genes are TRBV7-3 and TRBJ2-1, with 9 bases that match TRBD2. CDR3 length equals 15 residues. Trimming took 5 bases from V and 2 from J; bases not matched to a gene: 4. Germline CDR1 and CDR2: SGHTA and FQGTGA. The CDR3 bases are TGTGCCAGCAGCCCCGGGACTAGCCCCTACAATGAGCAGTTCTTC. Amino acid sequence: CASSPGTSPYNEQFF.

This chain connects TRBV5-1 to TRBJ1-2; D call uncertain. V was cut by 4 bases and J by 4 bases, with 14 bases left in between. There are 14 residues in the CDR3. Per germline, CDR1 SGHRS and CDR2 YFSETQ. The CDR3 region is CASSKEIESYGYTF. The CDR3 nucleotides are TGCGCCAGCAGCAAAGAAATAGAGAGCTATGGCTACACCTTC.

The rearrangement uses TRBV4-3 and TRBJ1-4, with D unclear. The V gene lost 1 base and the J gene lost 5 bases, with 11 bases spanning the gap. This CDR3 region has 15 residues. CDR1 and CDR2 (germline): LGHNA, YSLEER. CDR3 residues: CASSQVETVNEKLFF. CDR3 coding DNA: TGCGCCAGCAGCCAAGTGGAAACAGTGAATGAAAAACTGTTTTTT.

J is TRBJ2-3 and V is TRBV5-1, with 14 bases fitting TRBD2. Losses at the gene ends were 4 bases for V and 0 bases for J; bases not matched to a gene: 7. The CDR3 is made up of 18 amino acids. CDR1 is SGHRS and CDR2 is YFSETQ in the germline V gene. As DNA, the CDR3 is TGCGCCAGCAGCCCCGGACTAGCGGGGGGTCCTAGCACAGATACGCAGTATTTT. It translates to CASSPGLAGGPSTDTQYF.

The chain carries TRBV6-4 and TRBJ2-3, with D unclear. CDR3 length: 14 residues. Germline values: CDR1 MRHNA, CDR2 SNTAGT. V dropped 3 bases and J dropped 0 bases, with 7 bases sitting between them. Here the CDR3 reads CASSEFHSTDTQYF. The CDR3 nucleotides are TGTGCCAGCAGTGAGTTCCATAGCACAGATACGCAGTATTTT.

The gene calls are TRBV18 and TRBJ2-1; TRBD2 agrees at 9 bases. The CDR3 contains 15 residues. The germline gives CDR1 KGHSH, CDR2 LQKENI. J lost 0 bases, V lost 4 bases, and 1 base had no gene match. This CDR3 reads CASSLSGSSYNEQFF. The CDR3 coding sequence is TGTGCCAGCTCACTTAGCGGGAGCTCCTACAATGAGCAGTTCTTC.

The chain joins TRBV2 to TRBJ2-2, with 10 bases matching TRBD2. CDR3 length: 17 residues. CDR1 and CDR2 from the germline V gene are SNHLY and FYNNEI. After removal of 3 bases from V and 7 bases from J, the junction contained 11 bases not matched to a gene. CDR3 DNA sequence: TGTGCCAGCAGTGATAGGCCTAGCGGGAGAATTGTCGGGGAGCTGTTTTTT. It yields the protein CASSDRPSGRIVGELFF.

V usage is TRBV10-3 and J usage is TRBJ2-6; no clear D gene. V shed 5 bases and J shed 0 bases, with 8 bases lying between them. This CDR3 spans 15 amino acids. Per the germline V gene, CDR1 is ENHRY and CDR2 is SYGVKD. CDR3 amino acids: CAISLLLSGANVLTF. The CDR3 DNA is TGTGCCATCAGTTTACTCCTCTCTGGGGCCAACGTCCTGACTTTC.

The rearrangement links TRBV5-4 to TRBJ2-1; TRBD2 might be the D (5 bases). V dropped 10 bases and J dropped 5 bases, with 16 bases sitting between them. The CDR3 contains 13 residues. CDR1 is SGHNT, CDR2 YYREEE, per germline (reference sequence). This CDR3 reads CALRRRQNNEQFF. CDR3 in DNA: TGTGCCCTACGGAGGAGGCAAAACAATGAGCAGTTCTTC.

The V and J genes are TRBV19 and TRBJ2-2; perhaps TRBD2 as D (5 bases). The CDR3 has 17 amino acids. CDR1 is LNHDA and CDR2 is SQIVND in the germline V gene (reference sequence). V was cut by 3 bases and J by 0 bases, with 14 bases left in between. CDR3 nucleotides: TGTGCCAGTAGTATTCGGAGGTCGAGACCGAACACCGGGGAGCTGTTTTTT. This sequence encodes CASSIRRSRPNTGELFF.

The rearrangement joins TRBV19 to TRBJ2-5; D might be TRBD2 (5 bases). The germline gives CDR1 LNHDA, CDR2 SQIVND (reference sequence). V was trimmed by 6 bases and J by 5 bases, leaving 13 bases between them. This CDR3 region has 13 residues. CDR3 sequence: CASSFTSMETQYF. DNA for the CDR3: TGTGCCAGTAGCTTCACTAGTATGGAGACCCAGTACTTC. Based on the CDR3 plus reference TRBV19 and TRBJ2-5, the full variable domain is DGGITQSPKYLFRKEGQNVTLSCEQNLNHDAMYWYRQDPGQGLRLIYYSQIVNDFQKGDIAEGYSVSREKKESFPLTVTSAQKNPTAFYLCASSFTSMETQYFGPGTRLLVL.

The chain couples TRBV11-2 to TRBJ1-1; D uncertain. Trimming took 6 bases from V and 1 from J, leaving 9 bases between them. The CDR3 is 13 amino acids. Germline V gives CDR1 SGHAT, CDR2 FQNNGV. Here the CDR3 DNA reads TGTGCCAGCAGGTCTACGAGGAACACTGAAGCTTTCTTT. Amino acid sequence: CASRSTRNTEAFF.

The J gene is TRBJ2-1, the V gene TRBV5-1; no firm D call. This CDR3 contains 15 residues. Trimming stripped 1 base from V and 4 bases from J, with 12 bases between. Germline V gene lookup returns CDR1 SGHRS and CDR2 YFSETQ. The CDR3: CASSLRQYRYNEQFF. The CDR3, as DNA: TGCGCCAGCAGCTTGAGACAATATAGGTACAATGAGCAGTTCTTC. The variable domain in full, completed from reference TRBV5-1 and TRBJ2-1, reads KAGVTQTPRYLIKTRGQQVTLSCSPISGHRSVSWYQQTPGQGLQFLFEYFSETQRNKGNFPGRFSGRQFSNSRSEMNVSTLELGDSALYLCASSLRQYRYNEQFFGPGTRLTVL.

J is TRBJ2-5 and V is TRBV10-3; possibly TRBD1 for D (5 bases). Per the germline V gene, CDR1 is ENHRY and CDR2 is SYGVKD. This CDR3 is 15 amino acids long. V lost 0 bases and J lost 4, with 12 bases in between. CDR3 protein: CAISESNWGGETQYF. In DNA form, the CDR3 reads TGTGCCATCAGTGAGTCTAATTGGGGCGGAGAGACCCAGTACTTC.

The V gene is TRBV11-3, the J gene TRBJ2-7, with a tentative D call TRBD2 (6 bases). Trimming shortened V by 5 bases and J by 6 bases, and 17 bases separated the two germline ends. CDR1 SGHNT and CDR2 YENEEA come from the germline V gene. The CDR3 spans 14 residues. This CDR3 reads CASSDGTVGGEQYF. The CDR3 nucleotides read TGTGCCAGCAGCGATGGGACGGTCGGGGGCGAGCAGTACTTC.

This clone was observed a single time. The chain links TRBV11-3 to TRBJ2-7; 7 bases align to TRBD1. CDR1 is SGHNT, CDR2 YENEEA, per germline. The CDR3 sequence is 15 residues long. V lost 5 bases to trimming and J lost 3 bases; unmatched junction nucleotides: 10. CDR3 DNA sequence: TGTGCCAGCAGCACCCGTACGACAGGGTTCTACGAGCAGTACTTC. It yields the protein CASSTRTTGFYEQYF.

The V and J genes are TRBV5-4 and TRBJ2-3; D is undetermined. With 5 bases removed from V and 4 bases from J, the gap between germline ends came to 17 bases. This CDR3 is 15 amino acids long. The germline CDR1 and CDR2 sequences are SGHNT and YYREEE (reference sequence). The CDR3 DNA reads TGTGCCAGCAGAGAGGATTTACTTTCTTCAGATACGCAGTATTTT. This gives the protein CASREDLLSSDTQYF.